A selection of T cell receptor beta chains follows, all from one sample in a study of T cell repertoires in cytomegalovirus infection. TCRdb reprocessed the reads via MiXCR and lists one record per CDR3 protein. The sample consists of under 200,000 distinct CDR3 sequences, about a tenth of them appearing once. Sequenced material: PBMCs. These receptors were taken from a human donor in good health (CMV status not recorded). Some clones in this sample may be carry-over from other donors' samples. Both conserved end residues are part of each CDR3. Each record gives: V gene, clone size, J gene, D gene, CDR3 DNA, CDR3 protein. D genes are given only for firm matches. Clone size is not always given. Where it is, it says once, few, many or a class for expanded clones.

TRBV7-3	many	TRBJ2-1	TRBD1	TGTGCCAGCAGCTTACGTGGGGACAGGGGCAATGAGCAGTTCTTC	CASSLRGDRGNEQFF
TRBV28	many	TRBJ1-2	TRBD1	TGTGCCAGCAGTTCCTATGGACAGGGCTTTGGTGGCTACACCTTC	CASSSYGQGFGGYTF
TRBV15	NA	TRBJ2-5	NA	TGTGCCACCAGCCCGAGACTAGGCGCGGAGACCCAGTACTTC	CATSPRLGAETQYF
TRBV28	NA	TRBJ2-7	TRBD2	TGTGCCAGCAGGGCTTGGGGGGGAGGAACCTACGAGCAGTACTTC	CASRAWGGGTYEQYF
TRBV12-5	NA	TRBJ2-1	TRBD1	TGTGCTAGTGGTGCCGACAGGGGCTCCTACAATGAGCAGTTCTTC	CASGADRGSYNEQFF
TRBV18	few	TRBJ2-7	NA	TGTGCCAGCTCACCAGCGTTGGACAGCACCTACGAGCAGTACTTC	CASSPALDSTYEQYF
TRBV13	few	TRBJ1-1	NA	TGTGCCAGCAGCATACGGGCCCCAGGCGCCCTGAACACTGAAGCTTTCTTT	CASSIRAPGALNTEAFF
TRBV28	many	TRBJ2-1	TRBD2	TGTGCCAGCAGGGGGGTCGGGACTAGCGGGGGGAGCTCCTACAATGAGCAGTTCTTC	CASRGVGTSGGSSYNEQFF
TRBV28	few	TRBJ2-1	NA	TGTGCCAGCAGTTTACGGGGGTACAATGAGCAGTTCTTC	CASSLRGYNEQFF
TRBV30	NA	TRBJ1-1	NA	TGTGCCTGGATGACAGCAGTTCGGACTGAAGCTTTCTTT	CAWMTAVRTEAFF
TRBV6-2/TRBV6-3	few	TRBJ1-1	NA	TGTGCCAGCAGTTTCCCTCATAGGAACACTGAAGCTTTCTTT	CASSFPHRNTEAFF
TRBV7-2	many	TRBJ1-2	NA	TGTGCCAGTGAATTGGGACTGAACTATGGCTACACCTTC	CASELGLNYGYTF
TRBV27	few	TRBJ2-3	NA	TGTGCCAGCAGTCGGTGGATGGGGGATACGCAGTATTTT	CASSRWMGDTQYF
TRBV5-6	many	TRBJ1-1	NA	TGTGCCAGCAGCTTGGTGGGGGTTGAAGCTTTCTTT	CASSLVGVEAFF
TRBV29-1	NA	TRBJ2-2	TRBD1	TGCAGCGTGGACAGGGGAAGGGGGGAGCTGTTTTTT	CSVDRGRGELFF
TRBV29-1	NA	TRBJ2-7	TRBD2	TGCAGCGTTGGGGGACTAGCGGAATACGAGCAGTACTTC	CSVGGLAEYEQYF
TRBV7-9	few	TRBJ1-2	NA	TGTGCCAGCAGCTTTGAACAGGGATTATATGGCTACACCTTC	CASSFEQGLYGYTF
TRBV27	few	TRBJ1-2	NA	TGTGCCAGCAGTTCGAAGAGGCACACTAACTATGGCTACACCTTC	CASSSKRHTNYGYTF
TRBV7-2	many	TRBJ1-1	NA	TGTGCCAGCAGCTTTCCCTACCGGAACACTGAAGCTTTCTTT	CASSFPYRNTEAFF
TRBV28	many	TRBJ2-7	TRBD1	TGTGCCAGCAGTTTTAAGAACAGGGGTTACGAGCAGTACTTC	CASSFKNRGYEQYF
TRBV28	NA	TRBJ1-1	NA	TGTGCCAGCAGCCCCTCGGTGCCGACTGAAGCTTTCTTT	CASSPSVPTEAFF
TRBV7-9	many	TRBJ2-4	NA	TGTGCCAGCAGGCCTCCGGGACCCCGAAACATTCAGTACTTC	CASRPPGPRNIQYF
TRBV20-1	NA	TRBJ1-1	TRBD1	TGCAGTGCTAGATGGCAGGGGGCATTAAGCACTGAAGCTTTCTTT	CSARWQGALSTEAFF
TRBV7-2	many	TRBJ2-7	NA	TGTGCCAGCAGCAGATATGCAGGGGCAGGCCCCAACGAGCAGTACTTC	CASSRYAGAGPNEQYF
TRBV7-9	NA	TRBJ2-1	TRBD2	TGTGCCAGCAGAACCAAAACTAGCGGAGATGGAGATGAGCAGTTCTTC	CASRTKTSGDGDEQFF
TRBV19	many	TRBJ2-7	NA	TGTGCCAGTAGTACTGACAGCGTCTACGAGCAGTACTTC	CASSTDSVYEQYF
TRBV5-1	few	TRBJ1-2	NA	TGCGCCAGCAGCTTGGAATCCCCGAACTATGGCTACACCTTC	CASSLESPNYGYTF
TRBV7-2	many	TRBJ2-1	NA	TGTGCCAGCAGCTTAGACAGTAGATGGGAGCAGTTCTTC	CASSLDSRWEQFF
TRBV6-2/TRBV6-3	few	TRBJ2-3	TRBD2	TGTGCCAGCAGACTAGCGCCAGGCGCAGATACGCAGTATTTT	CASRLAPGADTQYF
TRBV24-1	NA	TRBJ2-1	TRBD2	TGTGCCACCAGTGATTCCGAGCGGGGGGGGCGGGGTGAGCAGTTCTTC	CATSDSERGGRGEQFF
TRBV7-9	few	TRBJ2-1	NA	TGTGCCAGCAGCTATCGGACAGAGCCCTACAATGAGCAGTTCTTC	CASSYRTEPYNEQFF
TRBV6-2/TRBV6-3	many	TRBJ1-2	TRBD1	TGTGCCAGCAGTTCACTCGGGACAGGATCGAACTATGGCTACACCTTC	CASSSLGTGSNYGYTF
TRBV7-2	many	TRBJ2-1	TRBD2	TGTGCCAGCAGCTTAACGGCGGGGGGTAGCTACAATGAGCAGTTCTTC	CASSLTAGGSYNEQFF
TRBV4-3	many	TRBJ2-5	TRBD2	TGCGCCAGCAGCCAAGTGACGACTAGCGGGGGGTTCGGCGAGACCCAGTACTTC	CASSQVTTSGGFGETQYF
TRBV28	many	TRBJ1-5	TRBD1	TGTGCCAGCAGGCTTACAGGGGGCAATCAGCCCCAGCATTTT	CASRLTGGNQPQHF
TRBV2	NA	TRBJ1-1	NA	TGTGCCAGCAGTGCCGAGGGGGGAAACACTGAAGCTTTCTTT	CASSAEGGNTEAFF
TRBV6-5	NA	TRBJ2-3	NA	TGTGCCAGCAGTTACTCTGGGTTAGTCCTCACAGATACGCAGTATTTT	CASSYSGLVLTDTQYF
TRBV14	NA	TRBJ2-3	NA	TGTGCCAGCAGCCAAGAAGGGAAGCGGGATACGCAGTATTTT	CASSQEGKRDTQYF
TRBV28	many	TRBJ2-5	TRBD2	TGTGCCAGCAGCCCCGGACTAGCGGGGGGAGAGACCCAGTACTTC	CASSPGLAGGETQYF
TRBV20-1	NA	TRBJ2-1	TRBD2	TGCAGTGCTTCTCCCGCTAGCGGGGGAACGGAGTTCTTC	CSASPASGGTEFF
TRBV28	NA	TRBJ2-5	TRBD2	TGTGCCAGCAGTTTTCGGGGGGGGGCGAAGACCCAGTACTTC	CASSFRGGAKTQYF
TRBV5-1	few	TRBJ1-1	NA	TGCGCCAGCAGCCTGGGTACGGGAACAGGGAGAGGGGACACTGAAGCTTTCTTT	CASSLGTGTGRGDTEAFF